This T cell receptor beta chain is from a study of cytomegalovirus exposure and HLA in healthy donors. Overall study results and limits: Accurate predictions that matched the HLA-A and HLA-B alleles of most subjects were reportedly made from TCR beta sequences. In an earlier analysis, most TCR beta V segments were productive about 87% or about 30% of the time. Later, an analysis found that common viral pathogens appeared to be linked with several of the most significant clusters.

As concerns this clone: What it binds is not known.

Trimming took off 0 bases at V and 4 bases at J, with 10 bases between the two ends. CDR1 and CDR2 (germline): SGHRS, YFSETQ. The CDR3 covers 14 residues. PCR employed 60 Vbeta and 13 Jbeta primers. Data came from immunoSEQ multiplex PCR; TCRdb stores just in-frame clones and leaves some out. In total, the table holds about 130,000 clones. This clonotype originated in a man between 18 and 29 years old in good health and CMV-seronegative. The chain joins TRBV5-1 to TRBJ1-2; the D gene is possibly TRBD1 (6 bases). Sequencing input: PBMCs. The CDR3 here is CASSLERDIYGYTF. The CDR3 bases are TGCGCCAGCAGCTTGGAAAGGGACATCTATGGCTACACCTTC.